Listed below are T cell receptor beta chains from one sample, sequenced in a study of control samples from healthy donors and cancer patients. The method was immunoSEQ multiplex PCR; TCRdb's version includes in-frame clones alone and lacks a portion of them. The data show 65,000 to 100,000 clones, 91% seen once. Sequencing input: blood. These receptors originate from a man aged 50-59 years in good health. The CDR3 runs from the conserved cysteine through the conserved F or W. D genes are given only for firm matches. Not every row has a clone size; where given, it reads once, few, many or a size class.

D gene,clone size,V gene,J gene,CDR3 protein,CDR3 DNA
.,once,TRBV5-6,TRBJ2-3,CASSLDTDTQYF,TGTGCCAGCAGCTTGGACACAGATACGCAGTATTTT
.,.,TRBV4-3,TRBJ1-1,CASSQYLRGTEAFF,TGCGCCAGCAGCCAATACCTTCGGGGCACTGAAGCTTTCTTT
.,.,TRBV6-6,TRBJ1-5,CASSYSSGLGQPQHF,TGTGCCAGCAGTTACTCCTCGGGGCTAGGGCAGCCCCAGCATTTT
.,.,TRBV25-1,TRBJ1-1,CASSLGGGRSAFF,TGTGCCAGCAGTCTCGGGGGGGGGCGGAGCGCTTTCTTT
TRBD2,.,TRBV7-8,TRBJ2-5,CASSLVGVAGGTGTQYF,TGTGCCAGCAGCTTAGTTGGGGTAGCGGGGGGGACCGGGACCCAGTACTTC
.,.,TRBV18,TRBJ1-1,CASSPRQDDEAFF,TGTGCCAGCTCACCAAGACAGGATGATGAAGCTTTCTTT
TRBD1,.,TRBV6-5,TRBJ1-1,CASSYGTGRYTEAFF,TGTGCCAGCAGTTACGGGACAGGGAGATACACTGAAGCTTTCTTT
TRBD2,.,TRBV6-5,TRBJ2-7,CASWRIAGSEQYF,TGTGCCAGCTGGAGAATAGCGGGGTCCGAGCAGTACTTC
.,.,TRBV4-2,TRBJ1-4,CASKTGGSTQEKLFF,TGTGCCAGCAAAACAGGCGGATCGACCCAGGAAAAACTGTTTTTT
.,.,TRBV3-1/TRBV3-2,TRBJ2-6,CASSQVRGAYGANVLTF,TGTGCCAGCAGCCAAGTTAGGGGAGCCTACGGGGCCAACGTCCTGACTTTC
.,.,TRBV5-1,TRBJ1-1,CASRDSRQNTEAFF,TGCGCCAGCAGGGATAGTAGACAGAACACTGAAGCTTTCTTT
.,.,TRBV3-1/TRBV3-2,TRBJ1-6,CASSQDSSGVKGSYNSPLHF,TGTGCCAGCAGCCAAGATTCGTCGGGGGTAAAGGGCTCCTATAATTCACCCCTCCACTTT
TRBD1,.,TRBV29-1,TRBJ2-7,CSVCRTGSNEQYF,TGCAGCGTTTGTAGGACAGGGAGCAACGAGCAGTACTTC
.,.,TRBV6-2/TRBV6-3,TRBJ2-7,CASSLGTGTYFYEQYF,TGTGCCAGCAGTTTGGGAACCGGGACCTATTTCTACGAGCAGTACTTC
.,.,TRBV7-2,TRBJ2-2,CASRQTSMAGELFF,TGTGCCAGCAGACAGACTAGTATGGCCGGGGAGCTGTTTTTT
TRBD2,.,TRBV7-2,TRBJ2-2,CASSPRGRGGVGELFF,TGTGCCAGCAGCCCGAGGGGACGGGGGGGAGTCGGGGAGCTGTTTTTT
TRBD1,once,TRBV5-1,TRBJ1-1,CASSLGQGASEAFF,TGCGCCAGCAGCTTGGGGCAGGGGGCCTCTGAAGCTTTCTTT
.,once,TRBV5-1,TRBJ2-2,CASSPDGQTGELFF,TGCGCCAGCAGCCCTGACGGTCAGACCGGGGAGCTGTTTTTT
.,.,TRBV30,TRBJ1-3,CAWSVSGGAGNTIYF,TGTGCCTGGAGTGTGTCCGGGGGGGCTGGAAACACCATATATTTT
.,.,TRBV27,TRBJ1-1,CASSPWGGASEAFF,TGTGCCAGCAGCCCATGGGGGGGGGCATCTGAAGCTTTCTTT
TRBD1,.,TRBV5-1,TRBJ1-3,CASSGGQNYSGNTIYF,TGCGCCAGCAGCGGGGGACAGAACTACTCTGGAAACACCATATATTTT
TRBD1,.,TRBV10-3,TRBJ1-5,CAISTGTGLNQPQHF,TGTGCCATCAGTACCGGGACAGGTCTTAATCAGCCCCAGCATTTT
.,.,TRBV19,TRBJ1-5,CASSEKPNQPQHF,TGTGCCAGCTCCGAAAAACCGAATCAGCCCCAGCATTTT
.,.,TRBV30,TRBJ2-5,CAWSLASRGSGETQYF,TGTGCCTGGAGTCTAGCTTCACGAGGTTCGGGGGAGACCCAGTACTTC
.,.,TRBV10-2,TRBJ1-5,CASRPHKEPSNQPQHF,TGCGCCAGCCGACCTCATAAGGAACCTAGCAATCAGCCCCAGCATTTT
.,.,TRBV30,TRBJ2-7,CAWTGTLSYEQYF,TGTGCCTGGACTGGTACCCTCTCCTACGAGCAGTACTTC
.,.,TRBV7-2,TRBJ1-5,CASTDPNQPQHF,TGTGCCAGCACTGACCCCAATCAGCCCCAGCATTTT
.,.,TRBV10-1,TRBJ2-1,CASSESGRSNEQFF,TGCGCCAGCAGTGAGTCTGGCAGAAGCAATGAGCAGTTCTTC
.,.,TRBV2,TRBJ1-2,CASPGQPLGYTF,TGTGCCAGCCCGGGGCAGCCTCTGGGCTACACCTTC
.,.,TRBV5-4,TRBJ1-1,CASSLKGGRAFF,TGTGCCAGCAGCTTGAAAGGGGGGCGAGCTTTCTTT
.,.,TRBV5-1,TRBJ2-7,CASSPTGTGSYEQYF,TGCGCCAGCTCTCCTACCGGGACGGGATCCTACGAGCAGTACTTC
TRBD2,once,TRBV7-2,TRBJ2-7,CASRPGLAGVYEQYF,TGTGCCAGCAGACCAGGACTAGCGGGGGTCTACGAGCAGTACTTC
TRBD1,few,TRBV20-1,TRBJ1-4,CSASLPGQGFSTNEKLFF,TGCAGTGCTAGTCTTCCGGGACAGGGGTTCTCGACTAATGAAAAACTGTTTTTT
TRBD1,.,TRBV4-3,TRBJ2-2,CASSQDFRGSNTGELFF,TGCGCCAGCAGCCAAGACTTCAGGGGGTCAAACACCGGGGAGCTGTTTTTT
.,.,TRBV7-9,TRBJ1-1,CASSRGQVPEAFF,TGTGCCAGCAGCCGTGGACAAGTTCCTGAAGCTTTCTTT
.,.,TRBV5-1,TRBJ1-1,CASSFKSQKAEAFF,TGCGCCAGCAGCTTTAAAAGTCAAAAGGCTGAAGCTTTCTTT
.,.,TRBV6-4,TRBJ1-1,CASSASYYTEAFF,TGTGCCAGCAGTGCGTCGTATTACACTGAAGCTTTCTTT